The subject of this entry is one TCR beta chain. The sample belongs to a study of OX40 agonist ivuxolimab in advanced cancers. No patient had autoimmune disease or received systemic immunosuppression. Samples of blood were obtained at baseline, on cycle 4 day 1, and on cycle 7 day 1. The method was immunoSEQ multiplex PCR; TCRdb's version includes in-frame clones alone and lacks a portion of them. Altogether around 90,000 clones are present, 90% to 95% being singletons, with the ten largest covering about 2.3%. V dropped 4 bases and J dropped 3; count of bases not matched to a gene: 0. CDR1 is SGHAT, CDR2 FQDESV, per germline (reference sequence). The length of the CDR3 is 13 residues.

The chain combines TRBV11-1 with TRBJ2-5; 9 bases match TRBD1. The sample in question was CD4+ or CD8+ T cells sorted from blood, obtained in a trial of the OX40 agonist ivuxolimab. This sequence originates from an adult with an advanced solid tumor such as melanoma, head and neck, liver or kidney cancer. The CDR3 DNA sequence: TGTGCCAGCAGCTGGACAGGGGAAGAGACCCAGTACTTC. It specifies CASSWTGEETQYF.